One and the same sample provided the 4 T cell receptor beta chains below, sequenced in a study of cytomegalovirus exposure and HLA in healthy donors. PCR was performed using 60 Vbeta and 13 Jbeta primers. The data were produced by immunoSEQ multiplex PCR, yet TCRdb's version contains in-frame clones alone and is incomplete. This sample has 100,000 or so clones, with roughly 71% found just once. The sample comprised PBMCs. Receptor source: a man aged 35 to 55 in good health and CMV-seropositive.

This chain connects TRBV5-4 to TRBJ2-5, with a tentative D call TRBD2 (5 bases). The length of the CDR3 is 15 residues. Germline V lookup: CDR1 SGHNT, CDR2 YYREEE (reference sequence). V lost 5 bases to trimming and J lost 4 bases, with 18 bases between them. For the CDR3, the DNA is TGTGCCAGCAGGGACGGACTGCCGGGCCCAGAGACCCAGTACTTC. Translation gives CASRDGLPGPETQYF.

The V call is TRBV19, the J call TRBJ1-5, with 10 bases lining up with TRBD1. This CDR3 comprises 17 residues. J was trimmed by 0 bases and V by 6 bases; bases with no gene match: 8. In germline, CDR1 is LNHDA, CDR2 SQIVND (reference sequence). As DNA, the CDR3 is TGTGCCAGTAGCATGGGGACAGGGGACTATAGCAATCAGCCCCAGCATTTT. As protein: CASSMGTGDYSNQPQHF. Combining the CDR3 with reference TRBV19 and TRBJ1-5 gives the whole variable domain DGGITQSPKYLFRKEGQNVTLSCEQNLNHDAMYWYRQDPGQGLRLIYYSQIVNDFQKGDIAEGYSVSREKKESFPLTVTSAQKNPTAFYLCASSMGTGDYSNQPQHFGDGTRLSIL.

The chain employs TRBV2 and TRBJ1-5; tentative D call: TRBD1 (6 bases). The CDR3 is 15 amino acids. Trimming took off 7 bases at V and 0 bases at J, with 13 bases between the two ends. From germline, CDR1 is SNHLY and CDR2 FYNNEI. The CDR3 nucleotides are TGTGCCAGCATTAGGGACACGCATAGCAATCAGCCCCAGCATTTT. This translates into CASIRDTHSNQPQHF. The full variable domain, rest sourced from reference TRBV2 and TRBJ1-5, is EPEVTQTPSHQVTQMGQEVILRCVPISNHLYFYWYRQILGQKVEFLVSFYNNEISEKSEIFDDQFSVERPDGSNFTLKIRSTKLEDSAMYFCASIRDTHSNQPQHFGDGTRLSIL.

V gene TRBV7-9 combines with J gene TRBJ2-7; 11 bases are a match to TRBD2. The germline V gene has CDR1 SEHNR and CDR2 FQNEAQ (reference sequence). The CDR3 runs 14 residues. J lost 5 bases, V lost 4 bases, and 4 bases had no gene match. CDR3 sequence (DNA): TGTGCCAGCAGCTCCACTAGCGGGAGCCACGAGCAGTACTTC. It codes for CASSSTSGSHEQYF.